This T cell receptor beta chain was sequenced during a study of tumor and adjacent non-tumor tissue in lung cancer. Note on this clonotype: Antigen specificity is unknown. The conserved final phenylalanine or tryptophan is absent from the CDR3, which likely points to a read error.

The template was RNA from unsorted bulk tissue. Study findings and constraints: Top 100 clones took a larger repertoire share in normal lung.

From germline, CDR1 is SQVTM and CDR2 ANQGSEA. This CDR3 is built from 15 residues. A modified ARM-PCR protocol with three rounds of nested PCR amplified TCRbeta. TCRdb itself ran the multiplex PCR reads through MiXCR, one entry per CDR3 protein. The table includes around 66,000 distinct CDR3 sequences, less than 80% detected once. The sample comprised lung tumor tissue. This TCR came from a man aged 60 to 75 with non-small cell lung cancer. The genes are TRBV29-1 and TRBJ1-1; 7 bases align to TRBD1. The CDR3 DNA is TGCAGCGCAAGACAGGGATGGGGAATGAACACTAAAGCTTTCTCT. This gives the protein CSARQGWGMNTKAFS.